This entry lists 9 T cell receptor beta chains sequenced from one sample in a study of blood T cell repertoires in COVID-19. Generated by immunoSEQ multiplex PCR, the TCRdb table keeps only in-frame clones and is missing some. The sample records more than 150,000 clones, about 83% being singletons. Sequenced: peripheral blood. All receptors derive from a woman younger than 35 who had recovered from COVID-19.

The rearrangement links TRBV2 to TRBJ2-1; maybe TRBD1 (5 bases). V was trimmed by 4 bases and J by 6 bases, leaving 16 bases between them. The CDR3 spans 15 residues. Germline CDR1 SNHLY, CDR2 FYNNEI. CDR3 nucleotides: TGTGCCAGCAGTGGCGGCCAGGGCTTAGGCAATGAGCAGTTCTTC. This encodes CASSGGQGLGNEQFF.

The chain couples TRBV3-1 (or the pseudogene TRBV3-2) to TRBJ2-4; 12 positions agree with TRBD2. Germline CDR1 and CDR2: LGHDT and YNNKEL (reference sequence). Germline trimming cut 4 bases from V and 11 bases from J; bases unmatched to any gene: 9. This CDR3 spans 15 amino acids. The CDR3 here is CASSRQLAGGGVQYF. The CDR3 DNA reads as TGTGCCAGCAGCCGACAGCTAGCGGGGGGGGGCGTTCAGTACTTC.

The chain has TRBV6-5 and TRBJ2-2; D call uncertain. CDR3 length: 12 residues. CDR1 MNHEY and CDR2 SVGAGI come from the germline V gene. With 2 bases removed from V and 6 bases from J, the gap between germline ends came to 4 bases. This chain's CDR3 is CASSYGPGELFF. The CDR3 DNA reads TGTGCCAGCAGTTACGGGCCCGGGGAGCTGTTTTTT.

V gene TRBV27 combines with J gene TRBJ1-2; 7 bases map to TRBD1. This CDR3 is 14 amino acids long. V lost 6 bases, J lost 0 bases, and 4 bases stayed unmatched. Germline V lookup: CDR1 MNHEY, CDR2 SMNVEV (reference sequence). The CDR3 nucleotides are TGTGCCAGCAGGCGGACAGGCTCTAACTATGGCTACACCTTC. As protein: CASRRTGSNYGYTF.

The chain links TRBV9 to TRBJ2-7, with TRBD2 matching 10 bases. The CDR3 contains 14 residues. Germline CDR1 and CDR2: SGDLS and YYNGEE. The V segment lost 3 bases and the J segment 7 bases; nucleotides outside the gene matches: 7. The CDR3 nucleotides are TGTGCCAGCAGCGACGCGCGACTAGCGGGTGAGCAGTACTTC. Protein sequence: CASSDARLAGEQYF.

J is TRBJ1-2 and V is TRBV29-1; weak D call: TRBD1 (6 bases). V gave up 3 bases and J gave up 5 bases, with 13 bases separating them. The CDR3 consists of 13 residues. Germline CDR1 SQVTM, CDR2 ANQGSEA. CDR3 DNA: TGCAGCGTTGATGGCGGGGGCCGGTATGGCTACACCTTC. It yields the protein CSVDGGGRYGYTF.

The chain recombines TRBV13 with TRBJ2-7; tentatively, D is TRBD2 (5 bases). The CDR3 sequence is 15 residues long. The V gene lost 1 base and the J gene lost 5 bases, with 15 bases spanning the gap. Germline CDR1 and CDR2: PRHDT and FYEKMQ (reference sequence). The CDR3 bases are TGTGCCAGCAGCTTAGATATGAGGGCCGGCCACGAGCAGTACTTC. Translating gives CASSLDMRAGHEQYF.

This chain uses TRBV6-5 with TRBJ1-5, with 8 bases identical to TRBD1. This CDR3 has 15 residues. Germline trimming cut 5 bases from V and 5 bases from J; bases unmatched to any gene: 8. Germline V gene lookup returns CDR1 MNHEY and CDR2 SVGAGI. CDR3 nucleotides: TGTGCCAGCAGTCAGAACAGGGGGAGTCATCAGCCCCAGCATTTT. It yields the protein CASSQNRGSHQPQHF.

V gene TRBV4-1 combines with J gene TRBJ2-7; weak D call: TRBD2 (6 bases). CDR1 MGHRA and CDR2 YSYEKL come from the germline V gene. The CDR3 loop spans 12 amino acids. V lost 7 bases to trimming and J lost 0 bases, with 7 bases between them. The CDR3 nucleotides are TGCGCCAGCACCGGGAGCTCCTACGAGCAGTACTTC. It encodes CASTGSSYEQYF.